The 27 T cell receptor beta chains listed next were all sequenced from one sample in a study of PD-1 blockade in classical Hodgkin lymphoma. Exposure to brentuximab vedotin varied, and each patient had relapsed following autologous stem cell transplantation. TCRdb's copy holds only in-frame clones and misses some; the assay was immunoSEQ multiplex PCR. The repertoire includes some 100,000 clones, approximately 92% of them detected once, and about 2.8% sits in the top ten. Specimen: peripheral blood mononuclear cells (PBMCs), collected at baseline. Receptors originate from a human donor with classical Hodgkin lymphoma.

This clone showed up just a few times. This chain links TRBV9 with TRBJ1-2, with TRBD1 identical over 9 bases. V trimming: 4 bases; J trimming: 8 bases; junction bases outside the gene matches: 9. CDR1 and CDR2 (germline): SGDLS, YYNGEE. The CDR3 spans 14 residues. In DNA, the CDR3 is TGTGCCAGCAGCCTGGACAGGGGAGCTCAGGGCTACACCTTC. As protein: CASSLDRGAQGYTF. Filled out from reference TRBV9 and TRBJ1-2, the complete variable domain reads DSGVTQTPKHLITATGQRVTLRCSPRSGDLSVYWYQQSLDQGLQFLIQYYNGEERAKGNILERFSAQQFPDLHSELNLSSLELGDSALYFCASSLDRGAQGYTFGSGTRLTVV.

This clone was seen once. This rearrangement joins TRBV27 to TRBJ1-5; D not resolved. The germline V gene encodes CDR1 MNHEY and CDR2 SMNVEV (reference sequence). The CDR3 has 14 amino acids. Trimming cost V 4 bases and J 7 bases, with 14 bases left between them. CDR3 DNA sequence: TGTGCCAGCAGTTCGTCACGGGATGGGCAGCCCCAGCATTTT. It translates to CASSSSRDGQPQHF.

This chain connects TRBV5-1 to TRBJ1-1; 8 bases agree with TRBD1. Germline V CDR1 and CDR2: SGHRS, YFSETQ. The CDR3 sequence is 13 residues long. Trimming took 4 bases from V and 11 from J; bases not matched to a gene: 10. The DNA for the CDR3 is TGCGCCAGCAGCAGGACAGGGCAGTTGGGTGCTTTCTTT. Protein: CASSRTGQLGAFF.

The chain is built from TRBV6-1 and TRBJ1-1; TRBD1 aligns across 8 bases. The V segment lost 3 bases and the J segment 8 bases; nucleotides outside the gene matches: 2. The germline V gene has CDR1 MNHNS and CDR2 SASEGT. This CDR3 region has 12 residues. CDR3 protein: CASSERDREAFF. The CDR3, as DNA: TGTGCCAGCAGTGAGCGGGACAGGGAAGCTTTCTTT.

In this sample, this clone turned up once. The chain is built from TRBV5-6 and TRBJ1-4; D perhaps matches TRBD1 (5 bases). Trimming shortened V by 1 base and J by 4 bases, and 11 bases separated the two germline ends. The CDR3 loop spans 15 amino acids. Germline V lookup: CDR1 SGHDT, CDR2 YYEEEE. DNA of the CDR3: TGTGCCAGCAGCTTGCTGAGACAGTATAATGAAAAACTGTTTTTT. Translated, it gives CASSLLRQYNEKLFF.

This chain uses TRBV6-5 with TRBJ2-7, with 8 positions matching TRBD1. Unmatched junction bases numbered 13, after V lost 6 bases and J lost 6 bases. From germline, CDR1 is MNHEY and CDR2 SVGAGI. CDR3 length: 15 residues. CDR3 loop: CASRDKTGVRGEQYF. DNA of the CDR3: TGTGCCAGCAGGGACAAGACAGGGGTAAGGGGCGAGCAGTACTTC.

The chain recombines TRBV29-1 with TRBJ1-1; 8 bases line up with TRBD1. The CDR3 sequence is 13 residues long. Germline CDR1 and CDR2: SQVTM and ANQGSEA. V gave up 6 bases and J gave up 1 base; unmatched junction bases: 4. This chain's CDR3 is CSVTGTGNTEAFF. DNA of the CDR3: TGCAGCGTAACCGGGACAGGGAACACTGAAGCTTTCTTT.

The CDR3 region is CASSLGGGDEQYF. The CDR3 DNA reads TGTGCCAGCAGCTTAGGGGGAGGGGACGAGCAGTACTTC. This rearrangement joins TRBV9 to TRBJ2-5; tentative D call: TRBD2 (7 bases). Gene TRBJ2-7 matches the end of the DNA better, so the J call may be wrong. The CDR3 covers 13 residues. Germline CDR1 and CDR2: SGDLS and YYNGEE.

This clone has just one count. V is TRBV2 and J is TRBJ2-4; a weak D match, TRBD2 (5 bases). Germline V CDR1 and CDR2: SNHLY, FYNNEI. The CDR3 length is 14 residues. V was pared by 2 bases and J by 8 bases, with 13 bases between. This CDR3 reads CASSEQTGRDIQYF. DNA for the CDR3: TGTGCCAGCAGTGAACAGACGGGAAGGGACATTCAGTACTTC.

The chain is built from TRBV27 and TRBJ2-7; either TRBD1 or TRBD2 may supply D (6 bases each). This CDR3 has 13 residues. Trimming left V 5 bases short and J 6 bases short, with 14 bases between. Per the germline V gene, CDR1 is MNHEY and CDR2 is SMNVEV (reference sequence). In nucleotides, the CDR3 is TGTGCCAGCAGTGTACGGACAGCGGGCGAGCAGTACTTC. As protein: CASSVRTAGEQYF.

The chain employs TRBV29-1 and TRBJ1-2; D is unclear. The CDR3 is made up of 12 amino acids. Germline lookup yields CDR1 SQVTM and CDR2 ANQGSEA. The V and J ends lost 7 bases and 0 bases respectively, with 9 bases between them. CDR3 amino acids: CSALLANYGYTF. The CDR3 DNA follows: TGCAGCGCCCTACTTGCTAACTATGGCTACACCTTC.

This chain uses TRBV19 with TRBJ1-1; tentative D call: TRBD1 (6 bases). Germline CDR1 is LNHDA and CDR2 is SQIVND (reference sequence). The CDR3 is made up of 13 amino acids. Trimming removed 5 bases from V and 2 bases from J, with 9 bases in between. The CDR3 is CASSLGGNTEAFF. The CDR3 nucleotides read TGTGCCAGTAGTTTGGGGGGCAACACTGAAGCTTTCTTT.

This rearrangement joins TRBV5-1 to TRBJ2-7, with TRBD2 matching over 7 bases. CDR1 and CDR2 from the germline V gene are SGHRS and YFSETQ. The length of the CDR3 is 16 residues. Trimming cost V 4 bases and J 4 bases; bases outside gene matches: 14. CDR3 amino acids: CASSLRREAGRYEQYF. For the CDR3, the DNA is TGCGCCAGCAGCCTCCGGAGGGAAGCGGGACGGTACGAGCAGTACTTC. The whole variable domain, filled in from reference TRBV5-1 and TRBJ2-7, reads KAGVTQTPRYLIKTRGQQVTLSCSPISGHRSVSWYQQTPGQGLQFLFEYFSETQRNKGNFPGRFSGRQFSNSRSEMNVSTLELGDSALYLCASSLRREAGRYEQYFGPGTRLTVT.

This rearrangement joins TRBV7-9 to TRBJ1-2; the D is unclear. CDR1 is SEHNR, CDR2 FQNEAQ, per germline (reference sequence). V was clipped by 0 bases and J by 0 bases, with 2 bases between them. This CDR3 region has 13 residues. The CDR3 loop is CASSLASNYGYTF. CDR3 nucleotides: TGTGCCAGCAGCTTAGCCTCTAACTATGGCTACACCTTC.

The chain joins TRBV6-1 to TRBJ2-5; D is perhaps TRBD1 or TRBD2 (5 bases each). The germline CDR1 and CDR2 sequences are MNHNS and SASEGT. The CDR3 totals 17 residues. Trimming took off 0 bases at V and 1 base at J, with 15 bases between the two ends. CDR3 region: CASSEALRGSFQETQYF. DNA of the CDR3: TGTGCCAGCAGTGAAGCGCTGAGGGGAAGCTTCCAAGAGACCCAGTACTTC.

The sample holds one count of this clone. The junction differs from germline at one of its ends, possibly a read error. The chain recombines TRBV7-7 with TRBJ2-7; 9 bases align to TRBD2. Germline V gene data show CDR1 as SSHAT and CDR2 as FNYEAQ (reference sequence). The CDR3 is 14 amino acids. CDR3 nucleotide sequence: TGTGCTAGCAGCTTAGTGGCGGGAGGGGGCGAGCAGTACTTC. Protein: CASSLVAGGGEQYF.

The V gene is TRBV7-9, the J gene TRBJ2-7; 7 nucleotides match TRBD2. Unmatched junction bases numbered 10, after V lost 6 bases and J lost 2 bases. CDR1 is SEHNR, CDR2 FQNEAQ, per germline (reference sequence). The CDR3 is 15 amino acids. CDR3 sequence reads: CASSPRLAGAYEQYF. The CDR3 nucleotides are TGTGCCAGCAGTCCCAGACTAGCCGGAGCCTACGAGCAGTACTTC.

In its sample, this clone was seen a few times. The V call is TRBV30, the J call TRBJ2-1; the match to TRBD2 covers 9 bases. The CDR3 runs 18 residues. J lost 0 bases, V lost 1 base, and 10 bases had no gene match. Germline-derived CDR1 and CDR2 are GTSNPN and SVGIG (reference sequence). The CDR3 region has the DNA TGTGCCTGGAGTGGGGGCGGGACTAGCCGACACTCCTACAATGAGCAGTTCTTC. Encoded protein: CAWSGGGTSRHSYNEQFF.

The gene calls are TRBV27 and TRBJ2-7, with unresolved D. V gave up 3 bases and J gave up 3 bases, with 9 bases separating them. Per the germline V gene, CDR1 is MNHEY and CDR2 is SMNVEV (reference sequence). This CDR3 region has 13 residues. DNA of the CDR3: TGTGCCAGCAGTTTGGGCCTAAGCTACGAGCAGTACTTC. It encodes CASSLGLSYEQYF.

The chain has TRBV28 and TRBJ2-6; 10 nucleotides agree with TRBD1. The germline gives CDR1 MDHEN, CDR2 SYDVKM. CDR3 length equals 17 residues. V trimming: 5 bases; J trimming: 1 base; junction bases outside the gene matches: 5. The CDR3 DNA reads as TGTGCCAGCAGTGCTGACAGGGGGCGGTCTGGGGCCAACGTCCTGACTTTC. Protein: CASSADRGRSGANVLTF.

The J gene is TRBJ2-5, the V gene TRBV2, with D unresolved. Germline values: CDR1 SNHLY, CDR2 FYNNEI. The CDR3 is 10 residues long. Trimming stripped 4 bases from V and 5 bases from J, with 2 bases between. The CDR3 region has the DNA TGTGCCAGCAGTGTTGAGACCCAGTACTTC. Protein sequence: CASSVETQYF. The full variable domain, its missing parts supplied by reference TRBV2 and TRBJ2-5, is EPEVTQTPSHQVTQMGQEVILRCVPISNHLYFYWYRQILGQKVEFLVSFYNNEISEKSEIFDDQFSVERPDGSNFTLKIRSTKLEDSAMYFCASSVETQYFGPGTRLLVL.

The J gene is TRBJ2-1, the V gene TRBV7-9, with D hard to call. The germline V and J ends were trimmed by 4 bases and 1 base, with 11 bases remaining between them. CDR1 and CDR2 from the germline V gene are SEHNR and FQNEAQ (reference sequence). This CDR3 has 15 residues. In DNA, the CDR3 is TGTGCCAGCAGCTCCTCGGCCGGATCCTACAATGAGCAGTTCTTC. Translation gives CASSSSAGSYNEQFF.

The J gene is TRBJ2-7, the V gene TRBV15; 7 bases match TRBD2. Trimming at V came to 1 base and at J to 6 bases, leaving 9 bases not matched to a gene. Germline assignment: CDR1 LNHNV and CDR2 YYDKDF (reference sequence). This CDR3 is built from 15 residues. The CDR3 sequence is CATSRGGEGMGEQYF. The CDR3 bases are TGTGCCACCAGCAGAGGCGGGGAGGGAATGGGCGAGCAGTACTTC.

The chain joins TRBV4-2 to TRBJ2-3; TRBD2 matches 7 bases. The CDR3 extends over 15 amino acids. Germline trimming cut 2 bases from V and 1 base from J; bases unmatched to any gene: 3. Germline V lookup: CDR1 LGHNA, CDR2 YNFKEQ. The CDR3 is CASSQRLARTDTQYF. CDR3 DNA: TGTGCCAGCAGCCAAAGACTAGCACGCACAGATACGCAGTATTTT.

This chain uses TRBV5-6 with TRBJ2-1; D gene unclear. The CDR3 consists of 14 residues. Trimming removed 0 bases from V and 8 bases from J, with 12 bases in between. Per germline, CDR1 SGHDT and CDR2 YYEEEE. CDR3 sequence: CASSLAPTPHEQFF. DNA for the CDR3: TGTGCCAGCAGCTTGGCCCCAACGCCGCATGAGCAGTTCTTC.

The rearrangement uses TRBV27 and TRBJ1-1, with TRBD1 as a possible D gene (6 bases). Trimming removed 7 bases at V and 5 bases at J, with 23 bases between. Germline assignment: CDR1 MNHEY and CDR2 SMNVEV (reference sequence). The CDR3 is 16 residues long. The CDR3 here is CASKTPEGDPRTEAFF. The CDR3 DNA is TGTGCCAGCAAGACCCCTGAGGGGGACCCGCGGACTGAAGCTTTCTTT.

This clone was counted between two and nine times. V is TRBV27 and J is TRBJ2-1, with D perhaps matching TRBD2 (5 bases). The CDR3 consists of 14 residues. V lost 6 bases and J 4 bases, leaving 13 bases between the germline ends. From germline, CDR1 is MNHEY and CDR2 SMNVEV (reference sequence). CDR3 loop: CASSILGLYNEQFF. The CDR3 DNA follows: TGTGCCAGCAGCATACTAGGGCTGTACAATGAGCAGTTCTTC.